Listed here are 8 T cell receptor beta chains from one sample, sequenced in a study of T-cell reconstitution after alpha-beta-depleted transplantation in children. TCRbeta library preparation incorporated unique molecular identifiers. TCRdb independently ran MiXCR on the PCR reads; one entry per CDR3 protein. The data hold some 500,000 distinct CDR3 sequences, with approximately 16% observed a single time. This specimen was PBMCs from the stem cell graft donor, taken from the stem cell graft. The receptors come from a human donor who donated a stem cell graft to a child with acute lymphoblastic leukemia.

J is TRBJ2-1 and V is TRBV20-1; 9 bases match TRBD2. CDR1 is DFQATT, CDR2 SNEGSKA, per germline (reference sequence). The V and J ends lost 5 bases and 7 bases, in that order; junction bases with no gene match: 9. The CDR3 length is 14 residues. CDR3 loop: CSAPRGSGGNEQFF. CDR3 DNA: TGCAGTGCTCCCAGGGGTAGCGGGGGTAATGAGCAGTTCTTC.

V and J are TRBV25-1 and TRBJ2-1; D may be TRBD2 (6 bases). Germline V lookup: CDR1 MGHDK, CDR2 SYGVNS. Trimming removed 0 bases from V and 4 bases from J, with 10 bases in between. The CDR3 consists of 15 residues. This chain's CDR3 is CASSEYMGGYNEQFF. The DNA for the CDR3 is TGTGCCAGCAGTGAATATATGGGGGGATACAATGAGCAGTTCTTC.

This clonotype appeared many times. The rearrangement joins TRBV12-3 or TRBV12-4 to TRBJ2-7, with 8 bases that match TRBD2. The CDR3 runs 15 residues. The J segment lost 0 bases and the V segment lost 0 bases, leaving 1 base of the junction unmatched. The CDR3 sequence: CASSLATSGSYEQYF. For the CDR3, the DNA is TGTGCCAGCAGTTTAGCTACTAGCGGCTCCTACGAGCAGTACTTC.

This CDR3 reads CSARGGAGGLPQHF. CDR3 sequence (DNA): TGCAGTGCTAGAGGGGGGGCAGGGGGGCTGCCCCAGCATTTT. This rearrangement joins TRBV20-1 to TRBJ1-5; 7 bases are a match to TRBD1. The CDR3 consists of 14 residues. The J segment lost 9 bases and the V segment lost 1 base, leaving 9 bases of the junction unmatched. CDR1 is DFQATT, CDR2 SNEGSKA, per germline (reference sequence).

This clonotype was counted between two and nine times. This CDR3 reads CSARDQYSAGGPAETQYF. The CDR3 DNA follows: TGCAGTGCTAGAGATCAGTATAGTGCGGGAGGGCCAGCCGAGACCCAGTACTTC. This sequence joins TRBV20-1 and TRBJ2-5; 9 positions agree with TRBD2. CDR1 and CDR2 from the germline V gene are DFQATT and SNEGSKA (reference sequence). V was clipped by 0 bases and J by 5 bases; unmatched bases: 16. The CDR3 totals 18 residues.

In its sample, this clonotype was seen many times. The chain couples TRBV11-3 to TRBJ2-3; no definite D call. With 5 bases removed from V and 6 bases from J, the gap between germline ends came to 18 bases. The CDR3 is 15 amino acids. Germline V lookup: CDR1 SGHNT, CDR2 YENEEA. The CDR3 nucleotides are TGTGCCAGCAGCCCGCACGGCAGGACCCCGGATACGCAGTATTTT. Translating gives CASSPHGRTPDTQYF.

The V and J genes are TRBV6-5 and TRBJ2-1; TRBD1 matches 8 bases. This CDR3 has 14 amino acids. Germline loops: CDR1 MNHEY, CDR2 SVGAGI. Unmatched junction bases numbered 0, after V lost 2 bases and J lost 3 bases. The CDR3 nucleotides are TGTGCCAGCAGTTACGGGACAGGCTACAATGAGCAGTTCTTC. Its protein product is CASSYGTGYNEQFF.

The chain couples TRBV6-2 or TRBV6-3 to TRBJ2-3, with D maybe TRBD2 (5 bases). The CDR3 has 14 residues. Germline CDR1 reads MNHEY; CDR2 reads SVGEGT. The V and J ends lost 1 base and 6 bases respectively, with 11 bases between them. The CDR3 is CASSYWRVPDTQYF. CDR3 sequence (DNA): TGTGCCAGCAGTTACTGGCGGGTACCCGATACGCAGTATTTT.